The present TCR beta chain was sequenced within a study of post-analysis software for immune sequencing data. Overall study: Several disease courses (relapsing-remitting, secondary progressive and progressive-relapsing) of multiple sclerosis were included. Regarding the study as a whole: Five TRBV segments, including TRBV5-6, TRBV5-1 and TRBV20-1, were more frequent in patients than controls.

This clonotype was observed a few times. What it recognizes is unknown. cDNA libraries of TCR beta carried unique molecular identifiers. Out of about 0.95 to 10 million T cells, about 460,000 cDNA molecules were generated. TCRdb reprocessed the PCR reads via MiXCR and lists one record per CDR3 protein. Found here are almost 700,000 distinct CDR3 sequences, 59% of them singletons; the top ten hold 10% to 12%. V was cut by 5 bases and J by 0 bases, with 18 bases left in between. The CDR3 loop spans 17 amino acids. Germline CDR1 reads SGHTA; CDR2 reads FQGNSA. V gene TRBV7-2 combines with J gene TRBJ2-3; tentatively, D is TRBD2 (5 bases). The clonotype originates from a girl aged 2-9 years with multiple sclerosis. The sequenced material came from blood. Here the CDR3 DNA reads TGTGCCAGCAGCCATCCTCCGGCGGGCCCTAGCACAGATACGCAGTATTTT. Translated: CASSHPPAGPSTDTQYF.